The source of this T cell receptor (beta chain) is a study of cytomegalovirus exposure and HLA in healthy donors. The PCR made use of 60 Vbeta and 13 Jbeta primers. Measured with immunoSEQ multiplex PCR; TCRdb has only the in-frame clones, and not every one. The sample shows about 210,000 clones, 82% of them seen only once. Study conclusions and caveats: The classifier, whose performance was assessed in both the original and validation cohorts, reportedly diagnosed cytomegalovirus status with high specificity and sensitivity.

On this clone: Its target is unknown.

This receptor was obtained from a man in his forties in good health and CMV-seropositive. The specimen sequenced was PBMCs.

The CDR3 DNA follows: TGTGCCAGCAGCCCGACTAGCGGGAATGAGCAGTTCTTC. This encodes CASSPTSGNEQFF. The chain uses TRBV7-3 and TRBJ2-1, with 10 bases lining up with TRBD2. Germline trimming cut 5 bases from V and 7 bases from J; bases unmatched to any gene: 2. This CDR3 has 13 amino acids. CDR1 is SGHTA, CDR2 FQGTGA, per germline.